This T cell receptor beta chain was identified in a study of memory CD4+ T cells and cytomegalovirus serostatus. Findings and caveats of the study: Suggested: most of the CMV-linked TCR signature lies in CD4+ memory cells.

Worth noting for this clone: The antigen is unknown.

The assay was immunoSEQ multiplex PCR, and TCRdb's table has in-frame clones only and misses some. The table includes approximately 40,000 clones, 60% to 85% detected once. Germline V gene data show CDR1 as ENHRY and CDR2 as SYGVKD. CDR3 length: 17 amino acids. Losses at the gene ends were 4 bases for V and 2 bases for J; bases not matched to a gene: 9. The sort gate was single viable CD3+CD4+CD8-CD45RO+ cells for memory CD4+ T cells. What was sequenced was memory CD4+ T cells from blood. The J gene is TRBJ2-3, the V gene TRBV10-3, with TRBD1 matching over 10 bases. This TCR came from an adult in good health and CMV-seronegative. As DNA, the CDR3 is TGTGCCATCAGTGGATTTTCCGGGACAGGGGACACAGATACGCAGTATTTT. This translates into CAISGFSGTGDTDTQYF.